Detailed here is one TCR beta chain. Germline V gene data show CDR1 as SGDLS and CDR2 as YYNGEE. The CDR3 extends over 14 amino acids. Trimming took 2 bases from V and 2 from J, leaving 9 bases between them. This specimen comes from a study of blood T cell repertoires in COVID-19. Study information: Whether acute or convalescent, the COVID-19 samples came from the United States, Italy and Spain. Sources were T cells, B-cell-depleted T cells, or PBMCs; the material itself was cDNA or gDNA.

In the source study's methods: Amplifying reference gene primers gave estimates of nucleated cell counts. Some clones are missing from TCRdb's copy, which holds only in-frame ones; the method was immunoSEQ multiplex PCR. V, J and clone size are taken as reported in that table, and D and trimming were inferred from the DNA itself. Seen here are fewer than 250,000 clones, around 92% observed once, and the top ten hold approximately 1.2%. The genes are TRBV9 and TRBJ2-3; no firm D call. This clonotype originated in a man aged 25 to 45 with acute or convalescent COVID-19. Sequenced material: peripheral blood. This chain's CDR3 is CASSVSPVTDTQYF. The CDR3 DNA is TGTGCCAGCAGCGTCTCTCCTGTCACAGATACGCAGTATTTT. Drawing the rest from reference TRBV9 and TRBJ2-3, the complete variable domain is DSGVTQTPKHLITATGQRVTLRCSPRSGDLSVYWYQQSLDQGLQFLIQYYNGEERAKGNILERFSAQQFPDLHSELNLSSLELGDSALYFCASSVSPVTDTQYFGPGTRLTVL.